The 22 T cell receptor beta chains below were found in one sample sequenced in a study of OX40 agonist ivuxolimab in advanced cancers. The method was immunoSEQ multiplex PCR; TCRdb's version includes in-frame clones alone and lacks a portion of them. The table records more than 35,000 clones, over 65% of them present only once. The input for sequencing was CD4+ or CD8+ T cells sorted from blood, taken in a trial of the OX40 agonist ivuxolimab. The receptors were sampled from an adult with an advanced solid tumor such as melanoma, head and neck, liver or kidney cancer.

The chain is built from TRBV6-1 and TRBJ1-2; 11 bases map to TRBD1. The J segment lost 4 bases and the V segment lost 6 bases, leaving 4 bases of the junction unmatched. This CDR3 is 14 amino acids long. CDR1 and CDR2 (germline): MNHNS, SASEGT. CDR3 region: CASRSGTGGYGYTF. The CDR3 DNA follows: TGTGCCAGCAGATCCGGGACAGGGGGCTATGGCTACACCTTC.

V is TRBV6-5 and J is TRBJ1-5; D call uncertain. The CDR3 consists of 13 residues. Trimming took off 5 bases at V and 15 bases at J, with 20 bases between the two ends. Germline V gives CDR1 MNHEY, CDR2 SVGAGI. CDR3 residues: CASSRGLHQHPHF. The CDR3 nucleotides read TGTGCCAGCAGTCGAGGTTTGCATCAGCATCCGCATTTT.

This rearrangement joins TRBV13 to TRBJ2-2; D not resolved. The CDR3 runs to 15 residues. Germline V gene sequence: CDR1 PRHDT, CDR2 FYEKMQ (reference sequence). V was pared by 6 bases and J by 4 bases, with 15 bases between. CDR3 region: CASSRLGSGTGELFF. The CDR3, as DNA: TGTGCCAGCAGTCGCCTCGGTTCGGGCACCGGGGAGCTGTTTTTT.

The chain is built from TRBV6-6 and TRBJ2-5, with 10 bases fitting TRBD1. V was clipped by 5 bases and J by 5 bases; unmatched bases: 8. CDR3 length: 15 amino acids. Germline V gene sequence: CDR1 MNHNY, CDR2 SVGAGI (reference sequence). The CDR3, as DNA: TGTGCCAGCAGTCCCCGGGACAGGGGCAGTGAGACCCAGTACTTC. This codes for CASSPRDRGSETQYF.

The J gene is TRBJ1-1, the V gene TRBV11-2, with 9 bases identical to TRBD1. The CDR3 has 13 residues. CDR1 and CDR2 from the germline V gene are SGHAT and FQNNGV. Trimming removed 3 bases from V and 8 bases from J; junction bases left unmatched: 4. The CDR3 nucleotides read TGTGCCAGCAGCTTCTTGGGGACAGGGGAAGCTTTCTTT. This sequence encodes CASSFLGTGEAFF.

This chain uses TRBV11-3 with TRBJ2-5; D is ambiguous. The CDR3 length is 12 residues. Germline CDR1 reads SGHNT; CDR2 reads YENEEA. Trimming took off 3 bases at V and 3 bases at J, with 5 bases between the two ends. DNA of the CDR3: TGTGCCAGCAGCTTGTTAAAAGAGACCCAGTACTTC. Protein sequence: CASSLLKETQYF.

The genes are TRBV27 and TRBJ2-7; D unresolved. Germline loops: CDR1 MNHEY, CDR2 SMNVEV (reference sequence). The germline V and J ends were trimmed by 0 bases and 1 base, with 7 bases remaining between them. The CDR3 contains 14 residues. The CDR3 spells CASSLSRASYEQYF. As DNA, the CDR3 is TGTGCCAGCAGTTTATCTCGGGCATCCTACGAGCAGTACTTC.

The genes are TRBV5-5 and TRBJ1-2; D is unclear. The CDR3 runs 12 residues. Germline V gene sequence: CDR1 SGHKS, CDR2 YYEKEE (reference sequence). Trimming stripped 2 bases from V and 8 bases from J, with 10 bases between. The CDR3 is CASSFSDAGYTF. In DNA, the CDR3 is TGTGCCAGCAGCTTTTCAGACGCCGGCTACACCTTC.

The V gene is TRBV4-1, the J gene TRBJ1-1; tentatively, D is TRBD1 (5 bases). The CDR3 totals 14 residues. Germline assignment: CDR1 MGHRA and CDR2 YSYEKL. V was shortened by 0 bases and J by 1 base, with 6 bases between the two germline ends. This CDR3 is CASSQDGGNTEAFF. The CDR3 nucleotides read TGCGCCAGCAGCCAAGATGGGGGGAACACTGAAGCTTTCTTT.

The chain couples TRBV19 to TRBJ1-5; 8 nucleotides match TRBD1. The CDR3 is 15 amino acids. V was clipped by 1 base and J by 6 bases; unmatched bases: 5. Germline values: CDR1 LNHDA, CDR2 SQIVND (reference sequence). In nucleotides, the CDR3 is TGTGCCAGTAGTATAGCCGGACAGGGCGGTCAGCCCCAGCATTTT. This sequence encodes CASSIAGQGGQPQHF.

CDR3 protein: CASSLGGADLGTEAFF. The CDR3 nucleotides read TGTGCCAGCAGCTTAGGTGGCGCGGATTTGGGCACTGAAGCTTTCTTT. This chain links TRBV11-2 with TRBJ1-1, with no clear D. This CDR3 contains 16 residues. The V gene's germline CDR1 is SGHAT and CDR2 FQNNGV. Trimming shortened V by 1 base and J by 4 bases, and 16 bases separated the two germline ends.

V usage is TRBV6-5 and J usage is TRBJ2-5; D is perhaps TRBD1 or TRBD2 (6 bases each). Trimming took 8 bases from V and 5 from J, leaving 15 bases between them. Germline CDR1 and CDR2: MNHEY and SVGAGI. There are 13 residues in the CDR3. CDR3 coding DNA: TGTGCCAGCGGAAGGGGGGCCAGGGAGACCCAGTACTTC. Translation gives CASGRGARETQYF.

This clone is judged medium-sized. This sequence joins TRBV4-1 and TRBJ2-6, with unresolved D. The CDR3 has 15 residues. In germline, CDR1 is MGHRA, CDR2 YSYEKL. V was clipped by 1 base and J by 0 bases, with 4 bases between them. The DNA for the CDR3 is TGCGCCAGCAGCCAAGCGTACTCTGGGGCCAACGTCCTGACTTTC. Protein product: CASSQAYSGANVLTF.

The V and J genes are TRBV5-1 and TRBJ1-4, with a tentative D call TRBD1 (5 bases). With 4 bases removed from V and 0 bases from J, the gap between germline ends came to 13 bases. CDR3 length: 16 amino acids. Germline CDR1 SGHRS, CDR2 YFSETQ. The CDR3 nucleotides read TGCGCCAGCAGCCCCCAGGGATTTCCAACTAATGAAAAACTGTTTTTT. This translates into CASSPQGFPTNEKLFF.

The chain couples TRBV25-1 to TRBJ2-2; no definite D call. Trimming removed 6 bases at V and 0 bases at J, with 14 bases between. This CDR3 has 16 amino acids. The germline V gene has CDR1 MGHDK and CDR2 SYGVNS. Written as DNA, the CDR3 is TGTGCCAGCAGGCGGAACGGACCCTCGAACACCGGGGAGCTGTTTTTT. It specifies CASRRNGPSNTGELFF.

This clone was observed once. V gene TRBV5-1 combines with J gene TRBJ2-1; D call uncertain. CDR1 and CDR2 from the germline V gene are SGHRS and YFSETQ. The CDR3 is 13 residues long. V was cut by 0 bases and J by 6 bases, with 7 bases left in between. The CDR3 loop reads CASSLEAGNEQFF. CDR3 nucleotides: TGCGCCAGCAGCTTGGAGGCCGGCAATGAGCAGTTCTTC.

This clone showed up just a few times. CDR3 sequence (DNA): TGTGCCAGCAGCACCTGGACTAGCGGGAGTGAGACCCAGTACTTC. The encoded protein is CASSTWTSGSETQYF. The V call is TRBV11-2, the J call TRBJ2-5; 13 bases match TRBD2. Germline assignment: CDR1 SGHAT and CDR2 FQNNGV. This CDR3 has 15 residues. The junction had 5 bases not matched to a gene; V was cut back by 5 bases and J by 5 bases.

The chain uses TRBV15 and TRBJ2-1; D gene unclear. V was clipped by 0 bases and J by 5 bases, with 17 bases between them. This CDR3 comprises 17 residues. Germline lookup yields CDR1 LNHNV and CDR2 YYDKDF (reference sequence). CDR3 DNA sequence: TGTGCCACCAGCAGAGACCTAGACCGAAGGGTTGACAATGAGCAGTTCTTC. Protein sequence: CATSRDLDRRVDNEQFF.

This rearrangement joins TRBV7-2 to TRBJ2-1; D remains ambiguous. Germline V CDR1 and CDR2: SGHTA, FQGNSA. The ends were cut back, 0 bases at V and 7 bases at J, with 4 bases in the middle. The CDR3 loop spans 12 amino acids. The CDR3: CASSLAWNEQFF. The DNA for the CDR3 is TGTGCCAGCAGCTTAGCGTGGAATGAGCAGTTCTTC.

CDR3 nucleotides: TGCGCCAGCAGCCCGGGACAGGGAAAAGAGACCCAGTACTTC. Its translation is CASSPGQGKETQYF. This chain uses TRBV5-1 with TRBJ2-5, with 9 bases matching TRBD1. With V trimmed by 4 bases and J by 3 bases, 4 bases remained unmatched. Germline values: CDR1 SGHRS, CDR2 YFSETQ. CDR3 length: 14 residues.

CDR3 nucleotide sequence: TGTGCCAGCAGCCGTCACGGGTCCTCTGGGGCCAACGTCCTGACTTTC. It encodes CASSRHGSSGANVLTF. V gene TRBV14 combines with J gene TRBJ2-6; D gene ambiguous. The CDR3 extends over 16 amino acids. Germline CDR1 reads SGHDN; CDR2 reads FVKESK. With 4 bases removed from V and 0 bases from J, the gap between germline ends came to 10 bases.

The genes are TRBV6-1 and TRBJ2-7; 10 nucleotides agree with TRBD2. Trimming at V came to 7 bases and at J to 1 base, leaving 7 bases not matched to a gene. CDR3 length: 15 amino acids. Germline CDR1 MNHNS, CDR2 SASEGT. Here the CDR3 reads CASNSGTSVSYEQYF. In DNA, the CDR3 is TGTGCCAGCAACTCCGGGACTAGCGTTTCCTACGAGCAGTACTTC.